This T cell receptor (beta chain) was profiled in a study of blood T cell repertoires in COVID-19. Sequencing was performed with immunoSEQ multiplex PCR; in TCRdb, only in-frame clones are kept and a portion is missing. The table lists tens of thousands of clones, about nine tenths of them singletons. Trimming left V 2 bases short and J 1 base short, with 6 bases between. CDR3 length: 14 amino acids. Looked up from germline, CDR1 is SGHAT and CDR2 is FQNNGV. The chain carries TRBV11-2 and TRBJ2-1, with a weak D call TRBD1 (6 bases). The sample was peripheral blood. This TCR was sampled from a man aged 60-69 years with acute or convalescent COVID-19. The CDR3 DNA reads TGTGCCAGCAGCTTAACAGGGTCCTACAATGAGCAGTTCTTC. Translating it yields CASSLTGSYNEQFF.